The sequence of this TCR beta chain was determined in a study of Tregs in tolerant kidney transplant recipients. Across the study: CD4+CD25+CD127- cells came from approximately three-day belatacept mixed lymphocyte reactions, some with approximately five-day graft donor restimulation. Recipient cells were told from donor cells by antibody staining.

Study-wide points: Validation in larger populations is needed because few patients were studied.

The CDR3 extends over 16 amino acids. Germline CDR1 is ENHRY and CDR2 is SYGVKD. The J segment lost 5 bases and the V segment lost 3 bases, leaving 9 bases of the junction unmatched. TCRdb's table, derived via immunoSEQ multiplex PCR, lists solely in-frame clones and lacks some. The sample lists 30,000 to 35,000 clones, roughly four fifths occurring once. A word on this clone: Its antigen remains unidentified.

This chain connects TRBV10-3 to TRBJ2-3; TRBD1 aligns across 9 bases. Sequenced sample: Tregs from blood cultured with allogeneic cells. The receptor was isolated from a human donor in good health. This CDR3 reads CAISERTGVGQDTQYF. The CDR3 region has the DNA TGTGCCATCAGTGAACGGACAGGGGTTGGACAAGATACGCAGTATTTT.